The 20 T cell receptor beta chains below all came from one sample that was sequenced in a study of CD8 T cells in Susac syndrome. Random hexamers were used to reverse transcribe an amount of roughly 0.45 to 1 ug RNA. TCRdb called the immunoSEQ multiplex PCR reads again in MiXCR, with one record for every CDR3 protein. This sample has approximately 260,000 distinct CDR3 sequences; about 96% occur once, and the top ten carry roughly 0.1%. Sequencing was done on a sample of CD4+ T cells from PBMCs. The receptors shown here come from a human donor with Susac syndrome.

The V and J genes are TRBV7-2 and TRBJ2-7; D perhaps matches TRBD2 (6 bases). Germline V gene sequence: CDR1 SGHTA, CDR2 FQGNSA. Trimming cost V 0 bases and J 2 bases, with 8 bases left between them. There are 14 residues in the CDR3. The CDR3 spells CASSLAASAYEQYF. CDR3 coding DNA: TGTGCCAGCAGCTTAGCGGCTAGCGCCTACGAGCAGTACTTC.

The rearrangement joins TRBV12-3 or TRBV12-4 to TRBJ1-5; TRBD1 matches 8 bases. The junction had 6 bases not matched to a gene; V was cut back by 5 bases and J by 0 bases. The CDR3 is made up of 16 amino acids. CDR3 sequence reads: CASSTDRGYSNQPQHF. CDR3 sequence (DNA): TGTGCCAGCAGTACCGACAGGGGCTATAGCAATCAGCCCCAGCATTTT.

The V and J genes are TRBV27 and TRBJ1-5; TRBD1 might be the D (6 bases). V dropped 3 bases and J dropped 7 bases, with 10 bases sitting between them. This CDR3 is built from 13 residues. Germline values: CDR1 MNHEY, CDR2 SMNVEV (reference sequence). CDR3 in amino acids: CASSFRGRQPQHF. The CDR3 nucleotides are TGTGCCAGCAGTTTCAGGGGACGACAGCCCCAGCATTTT.

The chain recombines TRBV30 with TRBJ2-4; 9 bases are a match to TRBD2. V dropped 6 bases and J dropped 0; count of bases not matched to a gene: 3. The CDR3 spans 14 residues. Germline lookup yields CDR1 GTSNPN and CDR2 SVGIG (reference sequence). DNA of the CDR3: TGTGCCTGCTCACTAGCGGGAGCCAAAAACATTCAGTACTTC. Protein sequence: CACSLAGAKNIQYF. The whole variable domain, filled in from reference TRBV30 and TRBJ2-4, reads SQTIHQWPATLVQPVGSPLSLECTVEGTSNPNLYWYRQAAGRGLQLLFYSVGIGQISSEVPQNLSASRPQDRQFILSSKKLLLSDSGFYLCACSLAGAKNIQYFGAGTRLSVL.

The chain has TRBV30 and TRBJ1-2; a weak D match, TRBD1 (6 bases). The V gene's germline CDR1 is GTSNPN and CDR2 SVGIG (reference sequence). CDR3 length equals 13 residues. V shed 3 bases and J shed 6 bases, with 14 bases lying between them. CDR3 sequence (DNA): TGTGCCTGGAGCCGGACAGATTTCAATGGCTACACCTTC. This encodes CAWSRTDFNGYTF.

The chain links TRBV30 to TRBJ1-1; 11 nucleotides align to TRBD1. Germline CDR1 and CDR2: GTSNPN and SVGIG (reference sequence). Trimming cost V 3 bases and J 0 bases; bases outside gene matches: 3. This CDR3 spans 15 amino acids. CDR3 in amino acids: CAWRDRGRMNTEAFF. The CDR3 DNA sequence: TGTGCCTGGAGGGACAGGGGGCGGATGAACACTGAAGCTTTCTTT.

The J gene is TRBJ1-2, the V gene TRBV12-3 or TRBV12-4, with D perhaps matching TRBD1 (6 bases). V dropped 2 bases and J dropped 3 bases, with 13 bases sitting between them. This CDR3 is built from 15 residues. The CDR3 region has the DNA TGTGCCAGCAGTTTAAGGTGGAAGGGGGACTATGGCTACACCTTC. Translating it yields CASSLRWKGDYGYTF.

This clonotype appeared a single time. V and J are TRBV3-1 and TRBJ2-7; 7 bases line up with TRBD1. The CDR3 has 16 amino acids. From germline, CDR1 is LGHDT and CDR2 YNNKEL (reference sequence). V was clipped by 1 base and J by 1 base; unmatched bases: 7. The CDR3 loop is CASSQVGQVLSYEQYF. As DNA, the CDR3 is TGTGCCAGCAGCCAAGTCGGACAGGTCTTATCCTACGAGCAGTACTTC.

This sequence joins TRBV7-9 and TRBJ2-6; D gene unclear. The CDR3 loop spans 15 amino acids. Germline loops: CDR1 SEHNR, CDR2 FQNEAQ (reference sequence). Trimming removed 2 bases at V and 4 bases at J, with 9 bases between. CDR3: CASSLIVGGANVLTF. The CDR3 coding sequence is TGTGCCAGCAGCTTAATAGTGGGAGGGGCCAACGTCCTGACTTTC.

The gene calls are TRBV5-6 and TRBJ2-1; no reliable D call. The germline V and J ends were trimmed by 2 bases and 7 bases, with 7 bases remaining between them. Germline V gene data show CDR1 as SGHDT and CDR2 as YYEEEE. The CDR3 is made up of 12 amino acids. The CDR3 protein is CASSFKWNEQFF. CDR3 coding DNA: TGTGCCAGCAGCTTTAAGTGGAATGAGCAGTTCTTC. Drawing the rest from reference TRBV5-6 and TRBJ2-1, the complete variable domain is DAGVTQSPTHLIKTRGQQVTLRCSPKSGHDTVSWYQQALGQGPQFIFQYYEEEERQRGNFPDRFSGHQFPNYSSELNVNALLLGDSALYLCASSFKWNEQFFGPGTRLTVL.

The V call is TRBV29-1, the J call TRBJ1-4; 10 nucleotides match TRBD1. The CDR3 extends over 13 amino acids. The V gene's germline CDR1 is SQVTM and CDR2 ANQGSEA. Trimming at V came to 7 bases and at J to 7 bases, leaving 6 bases not matched to a gene. The CDR3 DNA is TGCAGCGCTGCCGACAGGGGGCTTGAAAAACTGTTTTTT. Its protein is CSAADRGLEKLFF.

The V and J genes are TRBV20-1 and TRBJ1-1; D might be TRBD1 (6 bases). Trimming took 3 bases from V and 0 from J, leaving 11 bases between them. This CDR3 is built from 14 residues. Germline CDR1 is DFQATT and CDR2 is SNEGSKA (reference sequence). CDR3: CSARTGPLNTEAFF. Here the CDR3 DNA reads TGCAGTGCTAGGACAGGACCCCTGAACACTGAAGCTTTCTTT.

The CDR3 region is CAWSPWRIEAFF. Here the CDR3 DNA reads TGTGCCTGGAGCCCGTGGCGCATTGAAGCTTTCTTT. The chain couples TRBV30 to TRBJ1-1, with D unresolved. CDR1 and CDR2 from the germline V gene are GTSNPN and SVGIG (reference sequence). CDR3 size: 12 residues. V lost 3 bases, J lost 7 bases, and 12 bases lay in between.

The chain combines TRBV25-1 with TRBJ2-1; possibly TRBD2 for D (5 bases). The germline V and J ends were trimmed by 3 bases and 7 bases, with 22 bases remaining between them. The CDR3 sequence is 17 residues long. CDR1 and CDR2 from the germline V gene are MGHDK and SYGVNS. CDR3 residues: CASSELGNGVQGNEQFF. The CDR3 DNA reads TGTGCCAGCAGTGAGCTGGGGAACGGGGTACAAGGAAATGAGCAGTTCTTC.

J is TRBJ1-5 and V is TRBV29-1; weak D call: TRBD1 (6 bases). Deletions cut 7 bases from V and 4 bases from J, with 14 bases between. CDR3 length: 13 residues. The germline V gene has CDR1 SQVTM and CDR2 ANQGSEA. The CDR3 nucleotides are TGCAGCGCCGCCAGGGGACAAAATCAGCCCCAGCATTTT. Its protein product is CSAARGQNQPQHF.

The CDR3 reads CASSQVHRLQETQYF. DNA for the CDR3: TGCGCCAGCAGCCAAGTACACAGGCTTCAAGAGACCCAGTACTTC. This chain uses TRBV4-1 with TRBJ2-5; tentatively, D is TRBD1 (5 bases). This CDR3 region has 15 residues. Trimming cost V 1 base and J 2 bases, with 11 bases left between them. Per the germline V gene, CDR1 is MGHRA and CDR2 is YSYEKL.

The chain is built from TRBV20-1 and TRBJ2-7; D not certain. There are 13 residues in the CDR3. Germline CDR1 and CDR2: DFQATT and SNEGSKA (reference sequence). Trimming cost V 1 base and J 2 bases, with 9 bases left between them. The CDR3 bases are TGCAGTGCTAGAGGAGTTAGTGCCTACGAGCAGTACTTC. Translated, it gives CSARGVSAYEQYF.

The genes are TRBV28 and TRBJ2-7; 9 nucleotides line up with TRBD2. CDR3 length: 15 residues. The J segment lost 5 bases and the V segment lost 8 bases, leaving 13 bases of the junction unmatched. Per the germline V gene, CDR1 is MDHEN and CDR2 is SYDVKM. In nucleotides, the CDR3 is TGTGCCAGCGGATCCATTAGCGGGAGAGCGAACGAGCAGTACTTC. This sequence encodes CASGSISGRANEQYF. The full variable domain, completed using reference TRBV28 and TRBJ2-7, is DVKVTQSSRYLVKRTGEKVFLECVQDMDHENMFWYRQDPGLGLRLIYFSYDVKMKEKGDIPEGYSVSREKKERFSLILESASTNQTSMYLCASGSISGRANEQYFGPGTRLTVT.

The chain is built from TRBV11-2 and TRBJ2-7; D gene unclear. The CDR3 loop spans 13 amino acids. The germline CDR1 and CDR2 sequences are SGHAT and FQNNGV. Trimming took 5 bases from V and 3 from J, leaving 11 bases between them. CDR3 bases: TGTGCCAGCAGCCCCGAGCCAGTCTACGAGCAGTACTTC. As protein: CASSPEPVYEQYF.

The chain recombines TRBV30 with TRBJ2-1; 12 bases fit TRBD2. Germline trimming cut 3 bases from V and 8 bases from J; bases unmatched to any gene: 11. The CDR3 runs to 16 residues. Germline-derived CDR1 and CDR2 are GTSNPN and SVGIG (reference sequence). CDR3 region: CAWSPTPSGRADEQFF. The CDR3 nucleotides read TGTGCCTGGAGCCCAACCCCTAGCGGGAGGGCCGATGAGCAGTTCTTC. Together with reference TRBV30 and TRBJ2-1, the CDR3 gives the full variable domain: SQTIHQWPATLVQPVGSPLSLECTVEGTSNPNLYWYRQAAGRGLQLLFYSVGIGQISSEVPQNLSASRPQDRQFILSSKKLLLSDSGFYLCAWSPTPSGRADEQFFGPGTRLTVL.